A single sample gave rise to the 9 T cell receptor beta chains below, sequenced in a study of control samples from healthy donors and cancer patients. Measured with immunoSEQ multiplex PCR; TCRdb has only the in-frame clones, and not every one. The data hold about 50,000 clones, with more than 85% observed a single time. The sequenced material came from PBMCs. Source of these receptors: a woman aged 45-65 years with head and neck cancer.

This sequence joins TRBV5-1 and TRBJ1-5; D is possibly TRBD1 (6 bases). Germline V gene sequence: CDR1 SGHRS, CDR2 YFSETQ. Trimming removed 0 bases at V and 2 bases at J, with 6 bases between. The CDR3 loop spans 14 amino acids. CDR3: CASSLEGGNQPQHF. The DNA for the CDR3 is TGCGCCAGCAGCTTGGAGGGGGGCAATCAGCCCCAGCATTTT.

V and J are TRBV15 and TRBJ2-1; D is tentatively TRBD1 or TRBD2 (6 bases each). Germline loops: CDR1 LNHNV, CDR2 YYDKDF (reference sequence). Trimming took 0 bases from V and 6 from J, leaving 12 bases between them. The CDR3 length is 15 residues. CDR3 sequence (DNA): TGTGCCACCAGCAGAGAGGGGGGCGGGTCCAATGAGCAGTTCTTC. This gives the protein CATSREGGGSNEQFF.

The V gene is TRBV9, the J gene TRBJ2-2, with TRBD2 identical over 10 bases. This CDR3 spans 15 amino acids. Germline-derived CDR1 and CDR2 are SGDLS and YYNGEE. The junction had 2 bases not matched to a gene; V was cut back by 0 bases and J by 6 bases. The CDR3 spells CASSVASGSAGELFF. DNA of the CDR3: TGTGCCAGCAGCGTAGCTAGCGGGAGTGCCGGGGAGCTGTTTTTT. The full variable domain, completed using reference TRBV9 and TRBJ2-2, is DSGVTQTPKHLITATGQRVTLRCSPRSGDLSVYWYQQSLDQGLQFLIQYYNGEERAKGNILERFSAQQFPDLHSELNLSSLELGDSALYFCASSVASGSAGELFFGEGSRLTVL.

V usage is TRBV19 and J usage is TRBJ2-2; D is uncertain. Looked up from germline, CDR1 is LNHDA and CDR2 is SQIVND (reference sequence). The CDR3 sequence is 14 residues long. The ends were cut back, 4 bases at V and 1 base at J, with 7 bases in the middle. The CDR3 sequence is CASSKRLNTGELFF. Here the CDR3 DNA reads TGTGCCAGTAGTAAAAGATTGAACACCGGGGAGCTGTTTTTT.

The chain recombines TRBV29-1 with TRBJ2-3; TRBD2 aligns across 7 bases. Germline V CDR1 and CDR2: SQVTM, ANQGSEA. The V gene end was trimmed by 6 bases and the J gene end by 0 bases; junction bases not matched to a gene: 15. This CDR3 contains 17 residues. The CDR3 region has the DNA TGCAGCGTCTTCAATTTCCTAGGCGGGGGTAGCACAGATACGCAGTATTTT. Its protein is CSVFNFLGGGSTDTQYF.

The chain has TRBV5-1 and TRBJ2-7; 12 bases fit TRBD2. This CDR3 has 14 amino acids. Germline trimming cut 4 bases from V and 6 bases from J; bases unmatched to any gene: 5. Germline CDR1 and CDR2: SGHRS and YFSETQ. The chain's CDR3 is CASSMTSGSIEQYF. DNA of the CDR3: TGCGCCAGCAGCATGACTAGCGGGAGCATCGAGCAGTACTTC.

CDR3 in DNA: TGCAGTGCTTTAACAGATACGCAGTATTTT. It encodes CSALTDTQYF. The J gene is TRBJ2-3, the V gene TRBV20-1; D not resolved. The germline gives CDR1 DFQATT, CDR2 SNEGSKA (reference sequence). The V end was cut by 5 bases, the J end by 3 bases, with 3 bases between. This CDR3 spans 10 amino acids.

V gene TRBV7-8 combines with J gene TRBJ1-5; D not resolved. Deletions cut 0 bases from V and 0 bases from J, with 9 bases between. The CDR3 sequence is 16 residues long. CDR1 is SGHVS, CDR2 FQNEAQ, per germline. The CDR3 DNA sequence: TGTGCCAGCAGCTTAGCATTTGGTTATAGCAATCAGCCCCAGCATTTT. Translating it yields CASSLAFGYSNQPQHF.

This chain uses TRBV2 with TRBJ2-2; D unresolved. Trimming removed 7 bases from V and 1 base from J, with 4 bases in between. CDR1 and CDR2 from the germline V gene are SNHLY and FYNNEI. The CDR3 is 12 amino acids. The CDR3 sequence is CASNQNTGELFF. The CDR3 coding sequence is TGTGCCAGCAATCAGAACACCGGGGAGCTGTTTTTT.